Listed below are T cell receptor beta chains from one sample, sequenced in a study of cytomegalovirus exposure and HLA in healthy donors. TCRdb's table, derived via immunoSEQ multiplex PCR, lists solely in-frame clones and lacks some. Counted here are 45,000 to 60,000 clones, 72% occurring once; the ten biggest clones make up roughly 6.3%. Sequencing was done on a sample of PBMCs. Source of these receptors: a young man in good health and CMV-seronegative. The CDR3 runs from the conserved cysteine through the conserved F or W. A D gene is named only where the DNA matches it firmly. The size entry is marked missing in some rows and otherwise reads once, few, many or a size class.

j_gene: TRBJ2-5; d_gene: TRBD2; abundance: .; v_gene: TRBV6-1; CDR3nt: TGTGCCAGCAGTTTGGGACTAGCGGGAGCAGAGACCCAGTACTTC; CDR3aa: CASSLGLAGAETQYF
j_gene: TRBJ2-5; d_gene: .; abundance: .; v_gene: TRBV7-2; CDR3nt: TGTGCCAGCAGCTTAGGGGGAGGAGAGACCCAGTACTTC; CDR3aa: CASSLGGGETQYF
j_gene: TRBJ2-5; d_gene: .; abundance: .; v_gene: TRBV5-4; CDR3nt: TGTGCCAGCAGCCCACTAGGGTCCGAAGAGACCCAGTACTTC; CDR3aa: CASSPLGSEETQYF
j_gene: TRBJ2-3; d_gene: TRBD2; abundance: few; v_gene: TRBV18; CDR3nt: TGTGCCAGCCATAGCGGGAGGATTAGGGATACGCAGTATTTT; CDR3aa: CASHSGRIRDTQYF
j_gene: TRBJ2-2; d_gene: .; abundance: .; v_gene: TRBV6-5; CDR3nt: TGTGCCAGCACCAAAGGGGTTGCCGGGGAGCTGTTTTTT; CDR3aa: CASTKGVAGELFF
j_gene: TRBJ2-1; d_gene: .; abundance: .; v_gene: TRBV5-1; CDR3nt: TGCGCCAGCAGCTTGGCCGGTGGAGATTACAATGAGCAGTTCTTC; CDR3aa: CASSLAGGDYNEQFF
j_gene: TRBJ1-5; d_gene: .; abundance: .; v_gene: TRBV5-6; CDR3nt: TGTGCCAGCAGTCGGCGGACTGAGCATAGCAATCAGCCCCAGCATTTT; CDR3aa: CASSRRTEHSNQPQHF
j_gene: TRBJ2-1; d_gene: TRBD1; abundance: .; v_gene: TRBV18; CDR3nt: TGTGCCAGCTCACCAACAGGGGACTCCTACAATGAGCAGTTCTTC; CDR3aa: CASSPTGDSYNEQFF
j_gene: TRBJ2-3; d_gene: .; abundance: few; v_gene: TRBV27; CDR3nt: TGTGCCAGCAGTTTATTGACACGGTTAACCACAGATACGCAGTATTTT; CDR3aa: CASSLLTRLTTDTQYF
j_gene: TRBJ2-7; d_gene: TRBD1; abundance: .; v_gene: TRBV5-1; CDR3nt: TGCGCCAGCAGCTTGGCGGACAGGGTTAAGTACGAGCAGTACTTC; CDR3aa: CASSLADRVKYEQYF
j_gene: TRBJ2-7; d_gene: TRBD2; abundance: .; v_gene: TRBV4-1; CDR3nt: TGCGCCAGCAGCCATCAGACTAGCGCTCCCTACGAGCAGTACTTC; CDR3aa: CASSHQTSAPYEQYF
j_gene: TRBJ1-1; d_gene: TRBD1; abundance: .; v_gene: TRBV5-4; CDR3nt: TGTGCCAGCAGTCAGCAGGGGGTAGGAACTGAAGCTTTCTTT; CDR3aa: CASSQQGVGTEAFF
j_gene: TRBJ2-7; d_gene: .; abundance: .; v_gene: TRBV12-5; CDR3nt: TGTGCTAGTGGGATAGGGGGCGAGCAGTACTTC; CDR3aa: CASGIGGEQYF
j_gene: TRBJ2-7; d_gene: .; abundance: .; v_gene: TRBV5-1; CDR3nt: TGCGCCAGCAGGTTGGAAGGGGCCGAGCAGTACTTC; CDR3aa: CASRLEGAEQYF
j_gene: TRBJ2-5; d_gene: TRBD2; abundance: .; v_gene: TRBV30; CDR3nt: TGTGCCTGGAGTGCCGGGACTAGCAGTCAAGAGACCCAGTACTTC; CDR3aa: CAWSAGTSSQETQYF
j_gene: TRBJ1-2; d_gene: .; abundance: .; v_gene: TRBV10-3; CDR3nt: TGTGCCATCAGTGTGGAGGGGAACTATGGCTACACCTTC; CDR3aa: CAISVEGNYGYTF
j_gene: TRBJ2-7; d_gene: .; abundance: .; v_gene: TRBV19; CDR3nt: TGTGCCAGTAGTACATTACAGGGATACTACGAGCAGTACTTC; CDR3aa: CASSTLQGYYEQYF
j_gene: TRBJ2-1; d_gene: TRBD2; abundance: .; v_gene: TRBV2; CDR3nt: TGTGCCAGCAGTGAGTCGCTAGCGGCTTACAATGAGCAGTTCTTC; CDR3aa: CASSESLAAYNEQFF
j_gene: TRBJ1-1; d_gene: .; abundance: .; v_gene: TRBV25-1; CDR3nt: TGTGCCAGCAGTGAATTTCTTGGGTCAGGAGCTTTCTTT; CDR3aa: CASSEFLGSGAFF
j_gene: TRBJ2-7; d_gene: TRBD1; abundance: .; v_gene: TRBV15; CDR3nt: TGTGCCACCAGCAGAGATCTGACAGGGTACTACGAGCAGTACTTC; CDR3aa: CATSRDLTGYYEQYF
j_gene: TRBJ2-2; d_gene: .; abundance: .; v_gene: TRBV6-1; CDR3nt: TGTGCCAGCCTGTTTGCCGGGGAGCTGTTTTTT; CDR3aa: CASLFAGELFF
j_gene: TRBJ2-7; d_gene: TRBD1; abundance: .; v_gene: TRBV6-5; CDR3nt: TGTGCCAGCAGTTGGGCCGGACAGGGGATAATATACGAGCAGTACTTC; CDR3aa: CASSWAGQGIIYEQYF
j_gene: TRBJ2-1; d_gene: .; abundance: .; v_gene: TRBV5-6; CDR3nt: TGTGCCAGCAGCCCTGCGGGGTACAATGAGCAGTTCTTC; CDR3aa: CASSPAGYNEQFF
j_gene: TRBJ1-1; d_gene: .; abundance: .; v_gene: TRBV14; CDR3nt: TGTGCCAGCAGCCAAGATCAGGGCACTGAAGCTTTCTTT; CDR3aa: CASSQDQGTEAFF
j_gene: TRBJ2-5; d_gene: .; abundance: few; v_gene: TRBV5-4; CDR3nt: TGTGCCAGCTCGGACAGAAACCAAGAGACCCAGTACTTC; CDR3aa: CASSDRNQETQYF
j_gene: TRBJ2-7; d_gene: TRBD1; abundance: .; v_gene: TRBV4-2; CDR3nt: TGTGCCAGCAGCCAAGCTCGGACAGGGGCGGGGTACGAGCAGTACTTC; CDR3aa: CASSQARTGAGYEQYF
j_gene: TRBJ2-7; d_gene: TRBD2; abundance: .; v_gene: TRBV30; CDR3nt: TGTGCCTGGAGTGCTCTAGCGGGCTCTGGGGAGCAGTACTTC; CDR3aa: CAWSALAGSGEQYF
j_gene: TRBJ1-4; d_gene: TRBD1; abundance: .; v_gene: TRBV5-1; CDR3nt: TGCGCCAGCAGCCCGGGGACAGGGATTACTAATGAAAAACTGTTTTTT; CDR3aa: CASSPGTGITNEKLFF
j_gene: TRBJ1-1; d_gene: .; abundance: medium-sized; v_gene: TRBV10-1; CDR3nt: TGCGCCAGCAGTGAGTCGACCCAGGGGATTAATGCTTTCTTT; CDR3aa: CASSESTQGINAFF
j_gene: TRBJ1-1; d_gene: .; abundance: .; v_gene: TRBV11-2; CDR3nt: TGTGCCAGCAGCTTGGGCCAACGGCTCATGAACACTGAAGCTTTCTTT; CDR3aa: CASSLGQRLMNTEAFF
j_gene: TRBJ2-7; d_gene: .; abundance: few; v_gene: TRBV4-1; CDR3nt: TGCGCCAGCAGCCGCGACATTCAGGGATTTCGTGGCTACGAGCAGTACTTC; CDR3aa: CASSRDIQGFRGYEQYF
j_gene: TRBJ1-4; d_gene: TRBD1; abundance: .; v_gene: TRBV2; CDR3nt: TGTGCCAGCAGTCGCCCGGGACAGGGCTTTGAAAAACTGTTTTTT; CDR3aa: CASSRPGQGFEKLFF
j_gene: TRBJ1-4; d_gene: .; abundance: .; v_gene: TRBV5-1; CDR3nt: TGCGCCAGCAGCTTGGCCGGGCAGCCGGGGGGAAAACTGTTTTTT; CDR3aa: CASSLAGQPGGKLFF
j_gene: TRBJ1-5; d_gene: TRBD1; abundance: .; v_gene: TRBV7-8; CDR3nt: TGTGCCAGCAGCGTAGAGACGACAGGGAATCAGCCCCAGCATTTT; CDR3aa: CASSVETTGNQPQHF
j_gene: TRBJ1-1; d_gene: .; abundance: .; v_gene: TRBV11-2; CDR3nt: TGTGCCAGCAGCTTAGGAACAGGGTGGGCTGAAGCTTTCTTT; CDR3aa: CASSLGTGWAEAFF
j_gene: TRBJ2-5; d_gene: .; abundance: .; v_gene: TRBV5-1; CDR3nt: TGCGCCAGCAGCTACGGGGAAGAGACCCAGTACTTC; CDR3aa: CASSYGEETQYF
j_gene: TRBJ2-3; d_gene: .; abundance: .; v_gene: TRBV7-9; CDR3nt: TGTGCCAGCAGCTTTCAGGCAGAACCGTATACGCAGTATTTT; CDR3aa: CASSFQAEPYTQYF
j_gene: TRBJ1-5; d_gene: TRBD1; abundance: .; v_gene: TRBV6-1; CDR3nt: TGTGCCGTTAGACAGGGCGTAGGGGGACAGCCCCAGCATTTT; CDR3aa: CAVRQGVGGQPQHF
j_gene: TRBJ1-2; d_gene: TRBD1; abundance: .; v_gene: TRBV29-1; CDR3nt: TGCAGCGTTGAAGGACAGGGGATGGGTGGCTACACCTTC; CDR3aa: CSVEGQGMGGYTF
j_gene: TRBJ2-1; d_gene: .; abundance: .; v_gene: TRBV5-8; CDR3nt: TGTGCCAGCAGCTTGTATCGGGATTCCTACAATGAGCAGTTCTTC; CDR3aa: CASSLYRDSYNEQFF
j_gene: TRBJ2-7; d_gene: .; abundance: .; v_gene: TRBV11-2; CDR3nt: TGTGCCAGCAGCTTAATAAGCGGCATTGGGGCCTACGAGCAGTACTTC; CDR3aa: CASSLISGIGAYEQYF
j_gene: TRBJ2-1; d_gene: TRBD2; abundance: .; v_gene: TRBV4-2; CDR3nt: TGTGCCAGCAGCCAAGAGGTGGCGGGAGCCCCACCTGAGCAGTTCTTC; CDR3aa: CASSQEVAGAPPEQFF
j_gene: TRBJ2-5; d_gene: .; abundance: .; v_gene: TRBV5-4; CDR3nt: TGTGCCAGCAGCCCCGGACAGATACAAGAGACCCAGTACTTC; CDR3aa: CASSPGQIQETQYF
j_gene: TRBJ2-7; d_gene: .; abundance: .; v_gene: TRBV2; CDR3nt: TGTGCCAGGGGCGGGATCCTGGGGAAGGAGCAGTACTTC; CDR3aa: CARGGILGKEQYF
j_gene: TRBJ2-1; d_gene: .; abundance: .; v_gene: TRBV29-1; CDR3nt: TGCAGCGTTGAACCGGGACAAGTAACCTACAATGAGCAGTTCTTC; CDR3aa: CSVEPGQVTYNEQFF
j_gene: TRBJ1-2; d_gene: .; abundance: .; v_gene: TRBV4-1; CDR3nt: TGCGCCAGCAGCCAAGGAGAGGACAGCCATGGCTACACCTTC; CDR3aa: CASSQGEDSHGYTF
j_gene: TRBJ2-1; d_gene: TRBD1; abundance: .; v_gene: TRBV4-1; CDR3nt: TGCGCCAGCAGCCAAGGGGACAGCTCCTACAATGAGCAGTTCTTC; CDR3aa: CASSQGDSSYNEQFF
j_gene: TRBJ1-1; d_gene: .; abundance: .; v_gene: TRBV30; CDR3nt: TGTGCCTGGAGTCCGAGAGAGAACACTGAAGCTTTCTTT; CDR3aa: CAWSPRENTEAFF
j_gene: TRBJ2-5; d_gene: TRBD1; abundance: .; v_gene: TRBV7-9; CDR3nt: TGTGCCAGCAGCCCAAGACAGGGGTGGACTCAAGAGACCCAGTACTTC; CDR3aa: CASSPRQGWTQETQYF
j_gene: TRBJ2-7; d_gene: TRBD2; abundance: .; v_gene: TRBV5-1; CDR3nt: TGCGCCAGCAACGGGGGACTAGCGGGAGCTGAGCAGTACTTC; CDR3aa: CASNGGLAGAEQYF
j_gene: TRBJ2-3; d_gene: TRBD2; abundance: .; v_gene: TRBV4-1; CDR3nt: TGCGCCAGCAGCCCAGTTGGGGAGGGAAGGTTTTCAGATACGCAGTATTTT; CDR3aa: CASSPVGEGRFSDTQYF
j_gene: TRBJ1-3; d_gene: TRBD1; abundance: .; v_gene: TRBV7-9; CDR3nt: TGTGCCAGCAGCTCTCCCGGACAGGTATCTGGAAACACCATATATTTT; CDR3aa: CASSSPGQVSGNTIYF
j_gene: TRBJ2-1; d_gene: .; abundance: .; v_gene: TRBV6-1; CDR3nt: TGTGCCAGCAGTGAAGAAACAGGGACCTACAATGAGCAGTTCTTC; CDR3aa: CASSEETGTYNEQFF
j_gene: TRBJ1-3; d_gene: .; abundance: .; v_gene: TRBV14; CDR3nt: TGTGCCAGCAGCCAAGATCGATCGGGTCGGTATTTT; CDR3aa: CASSQDRSGRYF
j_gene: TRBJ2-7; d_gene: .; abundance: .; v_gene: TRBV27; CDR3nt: TGTGCCAGCAGTTTATTCCTGGGGGGAGCCTACGAGCAGTACTTC; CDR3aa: CASSLFLGGAYEQYF